Included here is one T cell receptor (beta chain) sequence, with context. The data stem from a study of blood T cell repertoires in COVID-19. Study overall: The samples span acute and convalescent COVID-19 from the United States, Italy and Spain. PBMCs, B-cell-depleted T cells, or T cells provided the cDNA or gDNA that made up the material.

CDR3 length: 15 amino acids. Per germline, CDR1 MNHNS and CDR2 SASEGT. Trimming pared 2 bases from V and 0 bases from J, leaving 8 bases between. TCRdb keeps only in-frame clones here, not all; method: immunoSEQ multiplex PCR. The table has almost 25,000 clones, about 81% seen once; the top ten hold about 8.6%. The chain couples TRBV6-1 to TRBJ1-5; D unresolved. The clonotype was recovered from a human donor in a cohort sampled during active COVID-19. Sequencing input: peripheral blood. CDR3 region: CASSESPDSNQPQHF. CDR3 sequence (DNA): TGTGCCAGCAGTGAATCTCCAGATAGCAATCAGCCCCAGCATTTT.